This T cell receptor (beta chain) is drawn from a study of PD-1 blockade in classical Hodgkin lymphoma. Study-wide results and limits: By cycle point C4D1, TCR diversity had risen significantly in CD4+ cells (but not CD8+ cells).

Time point in this sample: cycle 4 day 1 (C4D1), after six to seven weeks of nivolumab. Autologous stem cell transplantation was followed by relapse in every patient, and brentuximab vedotin exposure varied. Only in-frame clones appear in the TCRdb table, and some are missing; sequencing was by immunoSEQ multiplex PCR. The sample holds nearly 50,000 clones; around 76% are singletons and the top ten take approximately 12%. CDR1 MNHEY and CDR2 SVGAGI come from the germline V gene. The CDR3 totals 13 residues. The ends were cut back, 6 bases at V and 3 bases at J, with 10 bases in the middle. Remarks on this clone: Its antigen is not identified.

Specimen: peripheral blood mononuclear cells (PBMCs), collected before the fourth cycle of nivolumab. The TCR originated in a human donor with classical Hodgkin lymphoma. This sequence joins TRBV6-5 and TRBJ2-3; D is unresolved. CDR3 protein: CASSPLLTDTQYF. The CDR3 DNA is TGTGCCAGCAGCCCCCTTTTGACAGATACGCAGTATTTT.